Here is one T cell receptor (beta chain) with its context. The sample comes from a study of T cell responses to AZD1222 COVID-19 vaccine. TCRdb's table, derived via immunoSEQ multiplex PCR, lists solely in-frame clones and lacks some. The data contain tens of thousands of clones, around 80% of them seen just once; the ten biggest clones take up 20%. This CDR3 comprises 14 residues. Between the trimmed V and J ends, which lost 0 bases and 0 bases, there was a span of 5 bases. Germline V lookup: CDR1 SGHDN, CDR2 FVKESK. This material consisted of peripheral blood, taken on day 0 of MenACWY control vaccination. This rearrangement joins TRBV14 to TRBJ1-1; TRBD1 might be the D (5 bases). This sequence originates from an adult in good health. CDR3: CASSQDRVNTEAFF. CDR3 DNA sequence: TGTGCCAGCAGCCAAGACAGGGTGAACACTGAAGCTTTCTTT.